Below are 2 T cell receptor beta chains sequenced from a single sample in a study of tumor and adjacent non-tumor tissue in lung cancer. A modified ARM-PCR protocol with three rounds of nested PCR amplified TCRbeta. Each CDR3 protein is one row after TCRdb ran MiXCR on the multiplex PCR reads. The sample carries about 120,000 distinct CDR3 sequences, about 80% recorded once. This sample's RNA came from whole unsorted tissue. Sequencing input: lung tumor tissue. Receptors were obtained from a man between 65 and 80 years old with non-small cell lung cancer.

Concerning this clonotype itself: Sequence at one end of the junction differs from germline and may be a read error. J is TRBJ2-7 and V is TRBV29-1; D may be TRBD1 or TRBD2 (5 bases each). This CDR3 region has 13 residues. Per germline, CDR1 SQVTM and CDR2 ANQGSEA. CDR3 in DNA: TGCGGCGTGCGACGTGGGACCTCCTACGAGCAGTACTTC. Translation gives CGVRRGTSYEQYF.

The CDR3 DNA is TGTGCTAGTGGTTTGTCGACGTTGAAAGAATGGGACACCTTC. Its protein product is CASGLSTLKEWDTF. The chain combines TRBV12-5 with TRBJ1-2; D is ambiguous. V lost 2 bases and J 12 bases, leaving 19 bases between the germline ends. CDR1 LGHNT and CDR2 FRNRAP come from the germline V gene. The CDR3 has 14 residues.